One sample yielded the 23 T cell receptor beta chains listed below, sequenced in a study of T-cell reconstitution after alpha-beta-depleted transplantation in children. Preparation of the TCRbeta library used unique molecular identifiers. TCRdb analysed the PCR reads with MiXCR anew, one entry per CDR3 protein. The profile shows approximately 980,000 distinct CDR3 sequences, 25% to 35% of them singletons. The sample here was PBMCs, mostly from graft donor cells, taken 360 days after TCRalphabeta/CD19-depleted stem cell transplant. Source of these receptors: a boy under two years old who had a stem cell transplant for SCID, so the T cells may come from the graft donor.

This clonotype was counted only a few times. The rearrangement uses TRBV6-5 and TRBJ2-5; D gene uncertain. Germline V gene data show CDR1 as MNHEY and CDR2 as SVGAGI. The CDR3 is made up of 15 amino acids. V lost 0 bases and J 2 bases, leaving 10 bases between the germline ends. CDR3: CASSYSLRAQETQYF. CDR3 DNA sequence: TGTGCCAGCAGTTACTCCTTGCGAGCACAAGAGACCCAGTACTTC.

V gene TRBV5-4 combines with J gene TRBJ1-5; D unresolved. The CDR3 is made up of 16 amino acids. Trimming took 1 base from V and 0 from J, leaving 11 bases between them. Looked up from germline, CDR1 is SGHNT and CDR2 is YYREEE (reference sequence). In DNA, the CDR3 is TGTGCCAGCAGCTTGAGTCGTAGGTATAGCAATCAGCCCCAGCATTTT. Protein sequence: CASSLSRRYSNQPQHF.

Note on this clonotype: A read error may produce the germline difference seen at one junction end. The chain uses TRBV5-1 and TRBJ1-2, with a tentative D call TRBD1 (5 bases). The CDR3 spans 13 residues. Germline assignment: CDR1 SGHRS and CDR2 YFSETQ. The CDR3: CASRLGGNYGYTF. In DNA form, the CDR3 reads TGCGCCAGCAGGTTGGGGGGAAACTATGGCTACACCTTC.

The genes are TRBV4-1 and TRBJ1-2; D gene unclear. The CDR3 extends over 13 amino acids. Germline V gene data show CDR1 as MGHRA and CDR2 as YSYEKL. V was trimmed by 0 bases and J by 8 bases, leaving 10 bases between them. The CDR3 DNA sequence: TGCGCCAGCAGCCAAGATAGAGACAAAGGCTACACCTTC. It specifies CASSQDRDKGYTF.

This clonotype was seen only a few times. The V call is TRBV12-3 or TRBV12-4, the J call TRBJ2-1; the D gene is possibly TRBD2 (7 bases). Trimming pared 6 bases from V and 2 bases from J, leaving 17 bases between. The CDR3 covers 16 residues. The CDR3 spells CASRVLGGPTYNEQFF. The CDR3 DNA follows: TGTGCCAGCAGGGTGCTGGGGGGGCCAACCTACAATGAGCAGTTCTTC.

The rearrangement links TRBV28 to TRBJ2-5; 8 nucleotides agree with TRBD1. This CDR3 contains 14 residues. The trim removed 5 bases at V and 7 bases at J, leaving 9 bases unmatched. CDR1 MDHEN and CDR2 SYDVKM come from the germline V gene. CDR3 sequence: CASSGPAGGATQYF. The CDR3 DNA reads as TGTGCCAGCAGTGGTCCCGCAGGGGGCGCGACCCAGTACTTC.

CDR3 sequence (DNA): TGTGCCAGCAGGGCAGAGAAGGGACGTTCACCCCTCCACTTT. Its translation: CASRAEKGRSPLHF. This chain connects TRBV2 to TRBJ1-6; the D gene is possibly TRBD1 (5 bases). Trimming left V 6 bases short and J 9 bases short, with 15 bases between. The CDR3 spans 14 residues. Germline loops: CDR1 SNHLY, CDR2 FYNNEI.

The CDR3 reads CASSRGNTDTQYF. The CDR3 DNA reads TGCGCCAGCTCTAGGGGAAACACAGATACGCAGTATTTT. The rearrangement joins TRBV5-1 to TRBJ2-3, with D perhaps TRBD1 (5 bases). This CDR3 spans 13 amino acids. Germline lookup yields CDR1 SGHRS and CDR2 YFSETQ. V was shortened by 7 bases and J by 2 bases, with 11 bases between the two germline ends.

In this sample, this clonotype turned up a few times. The DNA of the CDR3 is TGTGCCAGCAGCTGGGGACTAGGAGGCGCCGGGGAGCTGTTTTTT. This gives the protein CASSWGLGGAGELFF. The chain links TRBV5-5 to TRBJ2-2; 8 bases line up with TRBD2. The V and J ends lost 3 bases and 6 bases, in that order; junction bases with no gene match: 7. The germline gives CDR1 SGHKS, CDR2 YYEKEE (reference sequence). The CDR3 runs 15 residues.

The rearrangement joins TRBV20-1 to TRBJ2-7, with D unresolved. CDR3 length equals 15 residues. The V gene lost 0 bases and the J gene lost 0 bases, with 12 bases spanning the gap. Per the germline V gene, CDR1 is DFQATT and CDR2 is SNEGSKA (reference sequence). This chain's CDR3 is CSARDVLESSYEQYF. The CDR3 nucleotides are TGCAGTGCTAGAGATGTCTTAGAAAGCTCCTACGAGCAGTACTTC.

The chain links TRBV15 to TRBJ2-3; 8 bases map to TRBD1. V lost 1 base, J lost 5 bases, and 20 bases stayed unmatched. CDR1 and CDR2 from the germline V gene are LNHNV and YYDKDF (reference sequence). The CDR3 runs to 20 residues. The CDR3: CATSRGTTGVVHLRVDTQYF. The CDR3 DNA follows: TGTGCCACCAGCAGAGGAACGACAGGGGTTGTCCACCTAAGGGTAGATACGCAGTATTTT. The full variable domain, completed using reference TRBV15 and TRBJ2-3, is DAMVIQNPRYQVTQFGKPVTLSCSQTLNHNVMYWYQQKSSQAPKLLFHYYDKDFNNEADTPDNFQSRRPNTSFCFLDIRSPGLGDTAMYLCATSRGTTGVVHLRVDTQYFGPGTRLTVL.

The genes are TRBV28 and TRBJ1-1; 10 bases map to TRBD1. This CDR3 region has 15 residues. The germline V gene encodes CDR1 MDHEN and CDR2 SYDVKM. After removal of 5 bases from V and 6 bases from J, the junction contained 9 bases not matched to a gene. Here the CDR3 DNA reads TGTGCCAGCAGTCCCCCGACAGGGGGCATAGCTGAAGCTTTCTTT. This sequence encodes CASSPPTGGIAEAFF.

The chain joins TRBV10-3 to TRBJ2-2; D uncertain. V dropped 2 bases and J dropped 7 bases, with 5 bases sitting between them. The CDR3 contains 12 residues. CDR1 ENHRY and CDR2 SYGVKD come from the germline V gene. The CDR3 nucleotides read TGTGCCATCAGTGAGGGAGTCGGGGAGCTGTTTTTT. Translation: CAISEGVGELFF.

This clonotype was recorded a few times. CDR3 sequence reads: CASSDTRRGMGEQYF. Here the CDR3 DNA reads TGTGCCAGCAGTGATACCCGAAGGGGTATGGGCGAGCAGTACTTC. This sequence joins TRBV25-1 and TRBJ2-7, with D possibly matching TRBD1 (5 bases). Trimming took 3 bases from V and 6 from J, leaving 18 bases between them. This CDR3 has 15 amino acids. Looked up from germline, CDR1 is MGHDK and CDR2 is SYGVNS.

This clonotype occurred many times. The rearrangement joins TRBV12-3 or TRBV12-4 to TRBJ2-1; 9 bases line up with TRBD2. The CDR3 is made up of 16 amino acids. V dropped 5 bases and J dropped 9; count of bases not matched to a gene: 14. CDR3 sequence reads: CASSPPRAGGSTEQFF. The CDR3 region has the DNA TGTGCCAGCAGTCCCCCGAGAGCGGGGGGCAGTACTGAGCAGTTCTTC.

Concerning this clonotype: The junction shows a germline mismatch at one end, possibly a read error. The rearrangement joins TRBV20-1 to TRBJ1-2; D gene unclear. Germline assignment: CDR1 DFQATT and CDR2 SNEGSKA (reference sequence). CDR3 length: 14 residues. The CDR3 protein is CIAREIWEGYGYTF. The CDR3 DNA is TGCATTGCTAGAGAAATTTGGGAGGGCTATGGCTACACCTTC.

DNA for the CDR3: TGCAGCGTGTCGCCGGGACCCAAAAACATTCAGTACTTC. Translation: CSVSPGPKNIQYF. The V call is TRBV29-1, the J call TRBJ2-4; D tentatively fits TRBD1 or TRBD2 (5 bases each). This CDR3 has 13 amino acids. Germline values: CDR1 SQVTM, CDR2 ANQGSEA. Trimming pared 6 bases from V and 2 bases from J, leaving 11 bases between.

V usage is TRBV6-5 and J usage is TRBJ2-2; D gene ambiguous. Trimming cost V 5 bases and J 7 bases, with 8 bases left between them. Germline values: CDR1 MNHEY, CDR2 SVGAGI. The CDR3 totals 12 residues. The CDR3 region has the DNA TGTGCCAGCAGTCGCCCGGTCGGGGAGCTGTTTTTT. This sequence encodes CASSRPVGELFF.

CDR3 amino acids: CASSSLRGGGHNEQFF. Here the CDR3 DNA reads TGCGCCAGCAGCTCCCTAAGGGGCGGGGGGCACAATGAGCAGTTCTTC. The genes are TRBV5-1 and TRBJ2-1; 8 bases line up with TRBD2. The CDR3 is 16 residues long. Germline V gene lookup returns CDR1 SGHRS and CDR2 YFSETQ. V was pared by 3 bases and J by 5 bases, with 10 bases of the junction left unmatched.

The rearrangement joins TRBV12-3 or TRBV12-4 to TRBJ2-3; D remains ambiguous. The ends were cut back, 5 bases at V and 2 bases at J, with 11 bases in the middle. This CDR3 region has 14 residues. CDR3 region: CASSARVFTDTQYF. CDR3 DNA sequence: TGTGCCAGCAGTGCTCGGGTCTTCACAGATACGCAGTATTTT.

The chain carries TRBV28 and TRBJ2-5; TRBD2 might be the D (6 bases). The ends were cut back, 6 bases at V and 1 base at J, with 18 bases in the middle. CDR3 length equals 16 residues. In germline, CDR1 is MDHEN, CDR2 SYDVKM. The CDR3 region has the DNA TGTGCCAGCAGCCCCCTCCGTGTCGGGGGCCAAGAGACCCAGTACTTC. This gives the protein CASSPLRVGGQETQYF.

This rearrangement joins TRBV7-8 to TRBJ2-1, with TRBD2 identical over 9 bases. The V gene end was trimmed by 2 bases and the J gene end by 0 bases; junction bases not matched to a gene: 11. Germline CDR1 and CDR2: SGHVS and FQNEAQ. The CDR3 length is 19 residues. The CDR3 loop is CASSLTTTVTSGSYNEQFF. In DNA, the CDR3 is TGTGCCAGCAGCTTAACAACGACTGTGACTAGCGGCTCCTACAATGAGCAGTTCTTC. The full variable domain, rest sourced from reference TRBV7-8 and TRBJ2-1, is GAGVSQSPRYKVAKRGQDVALRCDPISGHVSLFWYQQALGQGPEFLTYFQNEAQLDKSGLPSDRFFAERPEGSVSTLKIQRTQQEDSAVYLCASSLTTTVTSGSYNEQFFGPGTRLTVL.

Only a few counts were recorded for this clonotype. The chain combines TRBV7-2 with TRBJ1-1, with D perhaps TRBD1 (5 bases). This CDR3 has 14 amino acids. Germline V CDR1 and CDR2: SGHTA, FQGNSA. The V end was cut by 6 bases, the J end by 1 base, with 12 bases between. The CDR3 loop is CASSRQWGNTEAFF. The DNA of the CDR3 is TGTGCCAGCAGTCGACAGTGGGGGAACACTGAAGCTTTCTTT.